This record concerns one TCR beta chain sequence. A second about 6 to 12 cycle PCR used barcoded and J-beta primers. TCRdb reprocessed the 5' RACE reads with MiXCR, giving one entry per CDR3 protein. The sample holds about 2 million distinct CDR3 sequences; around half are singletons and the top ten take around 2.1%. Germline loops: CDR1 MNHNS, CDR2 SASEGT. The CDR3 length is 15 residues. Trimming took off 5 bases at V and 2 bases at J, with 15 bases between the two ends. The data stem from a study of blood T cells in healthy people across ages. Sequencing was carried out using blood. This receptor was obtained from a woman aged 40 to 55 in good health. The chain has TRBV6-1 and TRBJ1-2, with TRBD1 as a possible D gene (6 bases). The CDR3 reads CASSQDRPGNYGYTF. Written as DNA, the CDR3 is TGTGCCAGCAGTCAGGACAGACCTGGGAACTATGGCTACACCTTC.